These T cell receptor beta chains were read from a single sample in a study of T cell responses to AZD1222 COVID-19 vaccine. Sequenced by immunoSEQ multiplex PCR; TCRdb stores in-frame clones only, minus some. This sample has more than 60,000 clones, with around 84% found just once. Material: peripheral blood, obtained on day 0 of AZD1222 vaccination. These receptors originate from an adult in good health. Each CDR3 is given with its conserved first and last residue. D genes are given only for firm matches.

d_call: -; v_call: TRBV4-3; j_call: TRBJ1-3; cdr3_aa: CASSQDHENTIYF
d_call: -; v_call: TRBV12-3/TRBV12-4; j_call: TRBJ2-3; cdr3_aa: CASSFGSTDTQYF
d_call: -; v_call: TRBV30; j_call: TRBJ1-4; cdr3_aa: CAWRGQTFDEKLFF
d_call: TRBD1; v_call: TRBV3-1/TRBV3-2; j_call: TRBJ2-2; cdr3_aa: CASSQVWGRGLLSGELFF
d_call: -; v_call: TRBV2; j_call: TRBJ1-2; cdr3_aa: CASFTGDGYTF
d_call: TRBD1; v_call: TRBV28; j_call: TRBJ1-3; cdr3_aa: CASSLLGQGAGNTIYF
d_call: -; v_call: TRBV19; j_call: TRBJ1-6; cdr3_aa: CAIGVGPNSPLHF
d_call: TRBD1; v_call: TRBV6-5; j_call: TRBJ2-7; cdr3_aa: CASSPNRGVYEQYF
d_call: -; v_call: TRBV11-2; j_call: TRBJ2-3; cdr3_aa: CASSQTLRAEESTDTQYF
d_call: TRBD1; v_call: TRBV2; j_call: TRBJ1-1; cdr3_aa: CASSLQGRDTEAFF
d_call: -; v_call: TRBV7-9; j_call: TRBJ2-1; cdr3_aa: CASSYFPGSEQFF
d_call: -; v_call: TRBV18; j_call: TRBJ2-6; cdr3_aa: CASSPSGANVLTF
d_call: -; v_call: TRBV5-4; j_call: TRBJ2-5; cdr3_aa: CASSPPTGGQETQYF
d_call: TRBD1; v_call: TRBV5-1; j_call: TRBJ1-3; cdr3_aa: CASSAGTASGNTIYF
d_call: -; v_call: TRBV5-1; j_call: TRBJ2-7; cdr3_aa: CASSLDFSYEQYF
d_call: -; v_call: TRBV19; j_call: TRBJ1-5; cdr3_aa: CASSNGQIGQPQHF
d_call: TRBD1; v_call: TRBV4-3; j_call: TRBJ2-2; cdr3_aa: CASSQGTGGAPGELFF
d_call: TRBD1; v_call: TRBV30; j_call: TRBJ1-6; cdr3_aa: CAWNPGQGSYNSPLHF
d_call: -; v_call: TRBV19; j_call: TRBJ1-1; cdr3_aa: CASSIGTGTQAFF
d_call: -; v_call: TRBV11-2; j_call: TRBJ2-2; cdr3_aa: CASSSVYGRTGELFF
d_call: -; v_call: TRBV15; j_call: TRBJ1-2; cdr3_aa: CATSRPINPQGIRGYTF
d_call: -; v_call: TRBV9; j_call: TRBJ1-1; cdr3_aa: CASSPQGTPRATEAFF
d_call: -; v_call: TRBV7-9; j_call: TRBJ1-3; cdr3_aa: CASSERQSLHSGNTIYF
d_call: -; v_call: TRBV25-1; j_call: TRBJ2-3; cdr3_aa: CASTRGSVSTDTQYF
d_call: -; v_call: TRBV29-1; j_call: TRBJ2-7; cdr3_aa: CSVYDLEQYF
d_call: TRBD2; v_call: TRBV6-5; j_call: TRBJ2-7; cdr3_aa: CASSYTKLAGEYEQYF
d_call: -; v_call: TRBV11-3; j_call: TRBJ2-5; cdr3_aa: CASSLGLGETQYF
d_call: -; v_call: TRBV7-8; j_call: TRBJ2-1; cdr3_aa: CASSLLEVIRTNEQFF
d_call: -; v_call: TRBV13; j_call: TRBJ2-5; cdr3_aa: CASSSGAKETQYF
d_call: -; v_call: TRBV5-1; j_call: TRBJ2-5; cdr3_aa: CASSPTGMGGQETQYF
d_call: -; v_call: TRBV5-1; j_call: TRBJ2-4; cdr3_aa: CASSLGDGDIQYF
d_call: -; v_call: TRBV28; j_call: TRBJ2-1; cdr3_aa: CASSLRAVGQQFF
d_call: TRBD2; v_call: TRBV7-8; j_call: TRBJ2-5; cdr3_aa: CASSVGTSGEETQYF
d_call: -; v_call: TRBV27; j_call: TRBJ2-3; cdr3_aa: CASSLFSTDTQYF